This T cell receptor (beta chain) was retrieved from a study of blood T cells in healthy people across ages. On the study more broadly: T cells yielded about one barcoded beta molecule per two cells through template switching. Findings and caveats of the study: Higher diversity, along with more naive CD4+ cells, distinguished long-lived donors from aged donors.

Combining a sample-barcoded 5' primer with a J-beta primer mix, a second PCR ran for roughly 7 to 12 cycles. TCRdb re-analysed the 5' RACE reads in MiXCR, keeping a single row per CDR3 protein. The table records roughly 1.6 million distinct CDR3 sequences, about 35% of them present only once. Healthy individuals of Caucasian origin from Russia, aged 6 to 90, served as donors. The authors extracted at least 6 micrograms of total RNA per sample. The CDR3 extends over 14 amino acids. The germline V gene encodes CDR1 SGHRS and CDR2 YFSETQ. V shed 4 bases and J shed 0 bases, with 11 bases lying between them. The table lists this clonotype with a few counts. What it recognizes is unknown.

This TCR derives from a woman in her thirties in good health. The chain uses TRBV5-1 and TRBJ2-7; tentative D call: TRBD1 (6 bases). Sample: blood. This CDR3 is CASSAGDNSYEQYF. Here the CDR3 DNA reads TGCGCCAGCAGCGCTGGGGACAACTCCTACGAGCAGTACTTC.